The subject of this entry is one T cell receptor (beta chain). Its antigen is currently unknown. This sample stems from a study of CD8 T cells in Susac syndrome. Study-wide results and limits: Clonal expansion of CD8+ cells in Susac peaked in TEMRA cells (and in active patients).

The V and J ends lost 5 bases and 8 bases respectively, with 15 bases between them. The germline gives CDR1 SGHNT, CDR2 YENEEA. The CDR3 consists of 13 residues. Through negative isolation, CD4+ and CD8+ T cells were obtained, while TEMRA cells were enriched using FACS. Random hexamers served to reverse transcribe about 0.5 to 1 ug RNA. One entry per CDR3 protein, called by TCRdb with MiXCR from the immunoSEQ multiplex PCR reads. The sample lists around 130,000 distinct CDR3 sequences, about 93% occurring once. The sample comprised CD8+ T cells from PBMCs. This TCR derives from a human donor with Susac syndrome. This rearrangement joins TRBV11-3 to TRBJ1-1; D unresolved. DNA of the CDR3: TGTGCCAGCAGCCCTCCCGGCTCTCTCGAAGCTTTCTTT. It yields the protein CASSPPGSLEAFF. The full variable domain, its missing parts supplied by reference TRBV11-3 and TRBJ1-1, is EAGVVQSPRYKIIEKKQPVAFWCNPISGHNTLYWYLQNLGQGPELLIRYENEEAVDDSQLPKDRFSAERLKGVDSTLKIQPAELGDSAVYLCASSPPGSLEAFFGQGTRLTVV.